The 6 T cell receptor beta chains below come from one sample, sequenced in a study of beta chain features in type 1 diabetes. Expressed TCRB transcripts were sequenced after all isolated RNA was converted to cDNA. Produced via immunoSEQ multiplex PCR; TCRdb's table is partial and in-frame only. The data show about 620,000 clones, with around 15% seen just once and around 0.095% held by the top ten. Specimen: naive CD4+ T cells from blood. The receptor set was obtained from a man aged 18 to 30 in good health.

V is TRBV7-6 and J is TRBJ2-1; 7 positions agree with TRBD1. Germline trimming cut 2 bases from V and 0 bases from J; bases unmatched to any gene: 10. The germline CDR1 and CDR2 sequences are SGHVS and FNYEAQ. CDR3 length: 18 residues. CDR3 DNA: TGTGCCAGCAGCTTAAGGGGGCGAGATAGGAGCTCCTACAATGAGCAGTTCTTC. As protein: CASSLRGRDRSSYNEQFF. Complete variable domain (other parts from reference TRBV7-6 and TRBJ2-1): GAGVSQSPRYKVTKRGQDVALRCDPISGHVSLYWYRQALGQGPEFLTYFNYEAQQDKSGLPNDRFSAERPEGSISTLTIQRTEQRDSAMYRCASSLRGRDRSSYNEQFFGPGTRLTVL.

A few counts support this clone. This CDR3 reads CASSRDSRHQPQHF. CDR3 bases: TGTGCCAGCAGCCGGGACAGTAGGCATCAGCCCCAGCATTTT. The chain couples TRBV6-6 to TRBJ1-5, with TRBD1 matching over 7 bases. This CDR3 is built from 14 residues. V lost 6 bases and J lost 5; bases outside the gene matches: 7. Germline V gene sequence: CDR1 MNHNY, CDR2 SVGAGI (reference sequence).

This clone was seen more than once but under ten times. CDR3 coding DNA: TGCGCCAGCAGCCAAGAGTTTCGGGAAGCAGGCAATCAGCCCCAGCATTTT. Residues: CASSQEFREAGNQPQHF. The J gene is TRBJ1-5, the V gene TRBV4-1; no clear D. The germline CDR1 and CDR2 sequences are MGHRA and YSYEKL. CDR3 length equals 17 residues. V was cut by 0 bases and J by 2 bases, with 14 bases left in between.

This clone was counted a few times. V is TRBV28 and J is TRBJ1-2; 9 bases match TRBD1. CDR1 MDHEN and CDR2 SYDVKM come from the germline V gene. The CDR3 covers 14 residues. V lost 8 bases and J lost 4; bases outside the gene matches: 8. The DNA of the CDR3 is TGTGCCAGCGGCCGGGACAGGGATTCCTATGGCTACACCTTC. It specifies CASGRDRDSYGYTF.

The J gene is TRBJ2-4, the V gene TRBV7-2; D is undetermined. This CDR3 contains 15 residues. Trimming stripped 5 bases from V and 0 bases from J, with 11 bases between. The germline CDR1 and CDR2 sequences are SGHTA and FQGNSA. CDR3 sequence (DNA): TGTGCCAGCAGCCTAATTACGGGAGCCAAAAACATTCAGTACTTC. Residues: CASSLITGAKNIQYF.

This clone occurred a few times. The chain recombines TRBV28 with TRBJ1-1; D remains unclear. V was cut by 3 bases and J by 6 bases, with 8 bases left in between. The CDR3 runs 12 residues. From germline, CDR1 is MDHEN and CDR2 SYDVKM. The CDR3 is CASSLRSSEAFF. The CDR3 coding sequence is TGTGCCAGCAGTTTGAGGAGTTCTGAAGCTTTCTTT. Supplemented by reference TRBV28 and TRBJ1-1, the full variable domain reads DVKVTQSSRYLVKRTGEKVFLECVQDMDHENMFWYRQDPGLGLRLIYFSYDVKMKEKGDIPEGYSVSREKKERFSLILESASTNQTSMYLCASSLRSSEAFFGQGTRLTVV.